These T cell receptor beta chains were read from a single sample in a study of tumor and adjacent non-tumor tissue in lung cancer. A single record per CDR3 protein comes from TCRdb applying MiXCR to the multiplex PCR reads. The sample contains about 86,000 distinct CDR3 sequences, under 80% of which appear only once. The specimen sequenced was distant non-tumor lung tissue. The receptors come from a woman aged 50 to 60 with non-small cell lung cancer. The conserved cysteine and the conserved F or W are not part of the CDR3 here. Each record gives: CDR3 protein, V gene, J gene.

CDR3 protein: ARSQALAESYEQC; V gene: TRBV4-1; J gene: TRBJ2-7
CDR3 protein: SVGRRNTEAF; V gene: TRBV29-1; J gene: TRBJ1-1
CDR3 protein: ASSLEGASRPSYNEQL; V gene: TRBV11-1; J gene: TRBJ2-1
CDR3 protein: ASSSPLSGRDQETQY; V gene: TRBV5-1; J gene: TRBJ2-5
CDR3 protein: ASSYFAGGTGELF; V gene: TRBV6-5; J gene: TRBJ2-2
CDR3 protein: ASSLEDFNEQF; V gene: TRBV11-2; J gene: TRBJ2-1
CDR3 protein: ASSQEYQSGYEQY; V gene: TRBV4-1; J gene: TRBJ2-7
CDR3 protein: AISYSREGTHY; V gene: TRBV6-5; J gene: TRBJ2-3
CDR3 protein: PSNLMTCHNEQF; V gene: TRBV14; J gene: TRBJ2-1
CDR3 protein: SVRGVAGIGELF; V gene: TRBV29-1; J gene: TRBJ2-2
CDR3 protein: ASSVEHSPFEITIY; V gene: TRBV6-1; J gene: TRBJ1-3
CDR3 protein: ASSPSPRVVDF; V gene: TRBV7-8; J gene: TRBJ1-1
CDR3 protein: ASSFGTCASCEQY; V gene: TRBV11-2; J gene: TRBJ2-7
CDR3 protein: ASVGTSGSYNEQF; V gene: TRBV6-2/TRBV6-3; J gene: TRBJ2-1
CDR3 protein: ASSLASVGDRVITRYDEQF; V gene: TRBV5-1; J gene: TRBJ2-1
CDR3 protein: SVESALRQETHY; V gene: TRBV29-1; J gene: TRBJ2-5
CDR3 protein: SVGNGGSYEQY; V gene: TRBV29-1; J gene: TRBJ2-7
CDR3 protein: ASSLGPASGSTDPGLDTQY; V gene: TRBV12-3/TRBV12-4; J gene: TRBJ2-3
CDR3 protein: SVREGGVTEAF; V gene: TRBV20-1; J gene: TRBJ1-1
CDR3 protein: ASCLWEGNQDTQY; V gene: TRBV12-3/TRBV12-4; J gene: TRBJ2-5
CDR3 protein: TSSLGSEDTQY; V gene: TRBV11-2; J gene: TRBJ2-3
CDR3 protein: ASSLSPGQGWDYEQY; V gene: TRBV28; J gene: TRBJ2-7
CDR3 protein: STRDSRDRYEQY; V gene: TRBV20-1; J gene: TRBJ2-7
CDR3 protein: ASSSVTGSGNSIY; V gene: TRBV28; J gene: TRBJ1-3
CDR3 protein: SVEDLEGWSTYNEQF; V gene: TRBV29-1; J gene: TRBJ2-1
CDR3 protein: SSRTLVGGPSDTQY; V gene: TRBV20-1; J gene: TRBJ2-3
CDR3 protein: ASSLKPEANTVAF; V gene: TRBV11-2; J gene: TRBJ1-1
CDR3 protein: AISPAREESTDTQY; V gene: TRBV4-2; J gene: TRBJ2-3
CDR3 protein: TSSEVFRDTEAF; V gene: TRBV6-1; J gene: TRBJ1-1
CDR3 protein: ASSLYPNTGELF; V gene: TRBV7-9; J gene: TRBJ2-2
CDR3 protein: ASPDRGRNTIY; V gene: TRBV19; J gene: TRBJ1-3
CDR3 protein: IVQTGITKAF; V gene: TRBV29-1; J gene: TRBJ1-1
CDR3 protein: ASTTGDEHF; V gene: TRBV28; J gene: TRBJ2-1
CDR3 protein: SARLDYPTDTQY; V gene: TRBV20-1; J gene: TRBJ2-3
CDR3 protein: AISLVRDSYEQY; V gene: TRBV11-2; J gene: TRBJ2-7
CDR3 protein: ASTEAGCIYEQY; V gene: TRBV10-1; J gene: TRBJ2-7
CDR3 protein: ASSHLNPGGSNERQF; V gene: TRBV6-5; J gene: TRBJ1-4
CDR3 protein: ASSRTSGQETQY; V gene: TRBV12-3/TRBV12-4; J gene: TRBJ2-5
CDR3 protein: ATGDTLAGDEQF; V gene: TRBV24-1; J gene: TRBJ2-1
CDR3 protein: GSSSGQGAREQY; V gene: TRBV5-4; J gene: TRBJ2-7
CDR3 protein: ASSYGRGPGYEQY; V gene: TRBV6-2/TRBV6-3; J gene: TRBJ2-7
CDR3 protein: ASSLEPHHPQH; V gene: TRBV12-3/TRBV12-4; J gene: TRBJ1-5
CDR3 protein: SAREHGQY; V gene: TRBV20-1; J gene: TRBJ2-3
CDR3 protein: ASSLEVSGSGA; V gene: TRBV11-2; J gene: TRBJ2-3
CDR3 protein: ASGYGSVSSYEQY; V gene: TRBV6-6; J gene: TRBJ2-7
CDR3 protein: ASSSHRAEQF; V gene: TRBV4-1; J gene: TRBJ2-1